The 24 T cell receptor beta chains given below trace back to one sample, sequenced in a study of T cell responses to AZD1222 COVID-19 vaccine (dated by TCRdb to the early 2020s). The sample's time point label, in plain terms: about 28 days (+/-7) after the second vaccine dose. The library was prepared using the immunoSEQ multiplex PCR assay. This is the immuneACCESS table as TCRdb keeps it, with only in-frame sequences that have V and J called. A part of the clones is gone; compared with another copy, unresolved V genes explain less than half, and the rest is unexplained. Recorded for this sample are under 170,000 clones; under 95% of them occurred a single time. More than 3% of the sample goes to the ten largest clones. This sample comprised peripheral blood, obtained 28 days after the second AZD1222 dose. The receptor set was obtained from an adult who received the AZD1222 COVID-19 vaccine.

The chain employs TRBV19 and TRBJ2-2, with TRBD2 matching 9 bases. CDR3 length: 15 amino acids. Germline CDR1 reads LNHDA; CDR2 reads SQIVND (reference sequence). V lost 3 bases, J lost 6 bases, and 5 bases stayed unmatched. The CDR3 is CASSIGTSMAGELFF. The DNA for the CDR3 is TGTGCCAGTAGTATCGGGACTAGCATGGCCGGGGAGCTGTTTTTT.

The chain links TRBV19 to TRBJ1-4; 7 nucleotides match TRBD1. Unmatched junction bases numbered 10, after V lost 5 bases and J lost 7 bases. The CDR3 is made up of 15 amino acids. Germline values: CDR1 LNHDA, CDR2 SQIVND (reference sequence). Here the CDR3 DNA reads TGTGCCAGTAGTGTGACCGGGACAGCTAGTGAAAAACTGTTTTTT. It encodes CASSVTGTASEKLFF.

A word on this clone: Other DNA sequences in this sample translate to the same CDR3. This sequence joins TRBV10-1 and TRBJ2-5; the match to TRBD2 covers 9 bases. The CDR3 runs to 15 residues. The germline gives CDR1 WNHNN, CDR2 SYGVQD (reference sequence). J lost 5 bases, V lost 0 bases, and 4 bases had no gene match. This CDR3 reads CASSESLAGAETQYF. Here the CDR3 DNA reads TGCGCCAGCAGTGAGTCTTTAGCGGGAGCGGAGACCCAGTACTTC.

The chain couples TRBV5-4 to TRBJ1-2; D perhaps matches TRBD1 (5 bases). The CDR3 extends over 18 amino acids. Germline V gene sequence: CDR1 SGHNT, CDR2 YYREEE (reference sequence). Trimming stripped 4 bases from V and 0 bases from J, with 22 bases between. Written as DNA, the CDR3 is TGTGCCAGCAGCCGGTTGGAGACAGATCGATCCTCTAACTATGGCTACACCTTC. Its protein product is CASSRLETDRSSNYGYTF.

The CDR3 DNA sequence: TGTGCCAGCAGCCACCTGGGACAGGGATTCGCGTTGGAGACCCAGTACTTC. It specifies CASSHLGQGFALETQYF. This chain joins TRBV5-5 and TRBJ2-5; 9 bases align to TRBD1. V shed 4 bases and J 5 bases; nucleotides not matched to a gene: 15. Germline V gene sequence: CDR1 SGHKS, CDR2 YYEKEE (reference sequence). This CDR3 has 17 residues.

The J gene is TRBJ2-3, the V gene TRBV10-3, with TRBD1 as a possible D gene (6 bases). Germline assignment: CDR1 ENHRY and CDR2 SYGVKD. V lost 3 bases and J 5 bases, leaving 12 bases between the germline ends. This CDR3 contains 14 residues. CDR3 protein: CAISDDRWGDTQYF. CDR3 bases: TGTGCCATCAGTGATGACAGGTGGGGAGATACGCAGTATTTT.

The chain joins TRBV6-4 to TRBJ1-2, with 8 positions matching TRBD1. V lost 6 bases, J lost 7 bases, and 19 bases stayed unmatched. The germline V gene encodes CDR1 MRHNA and CDR2 SNTAGT. This CDR3 is 17 amino acids long. The CDR3 reads CASRETGTGLQFRGYTF. CDR3 bases: TGTGCCAGCAGGGAGACCGGGACAGGCCTCCAGTTTCGTGGCTACACCTTC.

V and J are TRBV7-9 and TRBJ2-5, with 7 bases lining up with TRBD1. CDR1 SEHNR and CDR2 FQNEAQ come from the germline V gene (reference sequence). The V gene end was trimmed by 2 bases and the J gene end by 3 bases; junction bases not matched to a gene: 18. The length of the CDR3 is 19 residues. CDR3 region: CASSLWATRGQKEKETQYF. As DNA, the CDR3 is TGTGCCAGCAGCTTATGGGCGACACGGGGACAGAAAGAGAAAGAGACCCAGTACTTC.

The chain combines TRBV6-1 with TRBJ1-5; no firm D call. The CDR3 length is 14 residues. V shed 1 base and J shed 1 base, with 5 bases lying between them. CDR1 MNHNS and CDR2 SASEGT come from the germline V gene. The CDR3 here is CASSEGGSNQPQHF. The CDR3 DNA is TGTGCCAGCAGTGAAGGTGGGAGCAATCAGCCCCAGCATTTT.

This clone was detected only once. The DNA for the CDR3 is TGTGCCAGCAGTTTACGTGGTAACAGGGGAGACAATCAGCCCCAGCATTTT. Protein sequence: CASSLRGNRGDNQPQHF. The rearrangement links TRBV27 to TRBJ1-5, with 7 bases identical to TRBD1. V trimming: 2 bases; J trimming: 3 bases; junction bases outside the gene matches: 10. This CDR3 contains 17 residues. Germline V CDR1 and CDR2: MNHEY, SMNVEV (reference sequence).

Worth noting for this clone: Other nucleotide sequences from this sample produce the same CDR3. V gene TRBV28 combines with J gene TRBJ2-7; D gene ambiguous. The CDR3 covers 11 residues. V lost 2 bases and J 2 bases, leaving 1 base between the germline ends. Looked up from germline, CDR1 is MDHEN and CDR2 is SYDVKM. CDR3 in amino acids: CASSLTYEQYF. In DNA form, the CDR3 reads TGTGCCAGCAGTTTAACCTACGAGCAGTACTTC.

The chain uses TRBV4-3 and TRBJ1-3; possibly TRBD1 for D (6 bases). The CDR3 totals 21 residues. Germline CDR1 reads LGHNA; CDR2 reads YSLEER. V was trimmed by 0 bases and J by 0 bases, leaving 24 bases between them. This chain's CDR3 is CASSQELRQELRNDSGNTIYF. The CDR3 DNA reads as TGCGCCAGCAGCCAAGAACTCCGACAGGAGCTAAGGAACGACTCTGGAAACACCATATATTTT.

The J gene is TRBJ1-2, the V gene TRBV5-1; possibly TRBD1 for D (5 bases). The CDR3 has 14 amino acids. Trimming removed 0 bases from V and 3 bases from J, with 9 bases in between. Germline CDR1 and CDR2: SGHRS and YFSETQ. CDR3 residues: CASSLEPTDYGYTF. The CDR3 DNA follows: TGCGCCAGCAGCTTGGAACCGACAGACTATGGCTACACCTTC.

The CDR3 DNA sequence: TGCAGCGTCCCTCTGAGATGGGGGAGCTCCTACGAGCAGTACTTC. It translates to CSVPLRWGSSYEQYF. The chain couples TRBV29-1 to TRBJ2-7, with D possibly called TRBD1 or TRBD2 (5 bases each). V was pared by 6 bases and J by 0 bases, with 18 bases between. Germline V lookup: CDR1 SQVTM, CDR2 ANQGSEA. There are 15 residues in the CDR3.

The V call is TRBV5-1, the J call TRBJ2-6, with D maybe TRBD1 (6 bases). The V end lost 0 bases, the J end lost 2 bases, and 12 bases lay between the germline ends. The CDR3 is made up of 17 amino acids. Germline lookup yields CDR1 SGHRS and CDR2 YFSETQ. CDR3 in amino acids: CASSLAVRGTGANVLTF. The CDR3 coding sequence is TGCGCCAGCAGCTTGGCCGTCAGGGGCACTGGGGCCAACGTCCTGACTTTC. The full variable domain, with the rest looked up from reference TRBV5-1 and TRBJ2-6, is KAGVTQTPRYLIKTRGQQVTLSCSPISGHRSVSWYQQTPGQGLQFLFEYFSETQRNKGNFPGRFSGRQFSNSRSEMNVSTLELGDSALYLCASSLAVRGTGANVLTFGAGSRLTVL.

V and J are TRBV5-1 and TRBJ2-7; 13 nucleotides agree with TRBD2. The CDR3 has 15 residues. V lost 4 bases, J lost 1 base, and 2 bases stayed unmatched. Germline assignment: CDR1 SGHRS and CDR2 YFSETQ. CDR3 sequence: CASSQTSGRSYEQYF. Written as DNA, the CDR3 is TGCGCCAGCAGCCAGACTAGCGGGAGGTCCTACGAGCAGTACTTC.

The chain combines TRBV15 with TRBJ2-7; no clear D. Germline CDR1 LNHNV, CDR2 YYDKDF (reference sequence). CDR3 length: 13 residues. With 0 bases removed from V and 4 bases from J, the gap between germline ends came to 7 bases. The CDR3 DNA reads as TGTGCCACCAGCAGAGAGTCCACATACGAGCAGTACTTC. It encodes CATSRESTYEQYF.

The genes are TRBV27 and TRBJ1-4; unclear D gene. Trimming removed 6 bases from V and 4 bases from J, with 15 bases in between. Looked up from germline, CDR1 is MNHEY and CDR2 is SMNVEV (reference sequence). The CDR3 has 15 residues. The chain's CDR3 is CASRPGGWDNEKLFF. The CDR3 nucleotides are TGTGCCAGCAGACCTGGTGGGTGGGATAATGAAAAACTGTTTTTT.

This rearrangement joins TRBV19 to TRBJ1-1; D not resolved. The V end lost 3 bases, the J end lost 6 bases, and 11 bases lay between the germline ends. The CDR3 is 13 residues long. Germline CDR1 reads LNHDA; CDR2 reads SQIVND (reference sequence). The CDR3 DNA follows: TGTGCCAGTAGTATTTCAGGCCAGGCTGAAGCTTTCTTT. Residues: CASSISGQAEAFF.

The chain is built from TRBV3-1 (or the pseudogene TRBV3-2) and TRBJ1-1; D gene unclear. The CDR3 covers 12 residues. Trimming took off 3 bases at V and 5 bases at J, with 7 bases between the two ends. Germline lookup yields CDR1 LGHDT and CDR2 YNNKEL (reference sequence). The CDR3 spells CASSQLSTEAFF. The DNA for the CDR3 is TGTGCCAGCAGCCAGCTTAGTACTGAAGCTTTCTTT.

The chain is built from TRBV27 and TRBJ1-2, with TRBD1 as a possible D gene (6 bases). The CDR3 has 16 residues. Trimming removed 3 bases from V and 8 bases from J, with 22 bases in between. CDR1 is MNHEY, CDR2 SMNVEV, per germline (reference sequence). DNA for the CDR3: TGTGCCAGCAGTTTTACTCCAGACAGGCCCTGGGGCGGCTACACCTTC. As protein: CASSFTPDRPWGGYTF.

The chain carries TRBV3-1 (or the pseudogene TRBV3-2) and TRBJ1-2, with TRBD1 matching over 8 bases. Germline V gives CDR1 LGHDT, CDR2 YNNKEL (reference sequence). The CDR3 extends over 16 amino acids. V trimming: 0 bases; J trimming: 7 bases; junction bases outside the gene matches: 10. The CDR3 reads CASSQEGRQGMGGYTF. CDR3 in DNA: TGTGCCAGCAGCCAAGAGGGGAGACAGGGGATGGGTGGCTACACCTTC.

Here the CDR3 DNA reads TGTGCCAGCAGCGTAGCGAGCGGGAGGGTTGGAGAGACCCAGTACTTC. Translated, it gives CASSVASGRVGETQYF. The chain uses TRBV9 and TRBJ2-5; 10 bases match TRBD2. The ends lost 0 bases at V and 4 bases at J; junction bases unmatched: 6. Germline loops: CDR1 SGDLS, CDR2 YYNGEE. CDR3 length equals 16 residues. The whole variable domain, filled in from reference TRBV9 and TRBJ2-5, reads DSGVTQTPKHLITATGQRVTLRCSPRSGDLSVYWYQQSLDQGLQFLIQYYNGEERAKGNILERFSAQQFPDLHSELNLSSLELGDSALYFCASSVASGRVGETQYFGPGTRLLVL.

The chain combines TRBV28 with TRBJ2-3; TRBD1 agrees at 7 bases. The CDR3 loop spans 15 amino acids. V trimming: 4 bases; J trimming: 0 bases; junction bases outside the gene matches: 4. The germline CDR1 and CDR2 sequences are MDHEN and SYDVKM. The CDR3 loop is CASSSRGWSTDTQYF. The CDR3 DNA sequence: TGTGCCAGCAGTTCCAGGGGGTGGAGCACAGATACGCAGTATTTT.